One and the same sample provided the 8 T cell receptor beta chains below, sequenced in a study of post-analysis software for immune sequencing data. No antigen is known for these receptors. Unique-molecular-identifier-tagged TCR beta cDNA libraries were used. In TCRdb, the PCR reads were re-called with MiXCR into one record per CDR3 protein. The sample yields 750,000 to 900,000 distinct CDR3 sequences, around 42% seen once. Broader study findings: Included in a set of roughly five TRBV segments more frequent in patients than controls were TRBV5-6, TRBV5-1 and TRBV20-1.

Sequencing used blood. The receptor source for this set is a girl between 10 and 17 years old with multiple sclerosis.

This chain joins TRBV7-3 and TRBJ1-2; TRBD1 aligns across 9 bases. V was clipped by 2 bases and J by 3 bases; unmatched bases: 7. Germline V gives CDR1 SGHTA, CDR2 FQGTGA. The CDR3 loop spans 16 amino acids. The CDR3 nucleotides are TGTGCCAGCAGCTTAGGGGGACAGGGTGTGGACTATGGCTACACCTTC. Translation gives CASSLGGQGVDYGYTF.

V gene TRBV12-3 or TRBV12-4 combines with J gene TRBJ1-4, with D maybe TRBD1 (6 bases). V lost 3 bases and J 9 bases, leaving 17 bases between the germline ends. This CDR3 spans 15 amino acids. The CDR3 sequence is CASSFWGGERKKLFF. The CDR3 region has the DNA TGTGCCAGCAGTTTCTGGGGGGGCGAACGAAAAAAACTGTTTTTT.

Here the CDR3 reads CASTPVGGRTDTQYF. The DNA of the CDR3 is TGTGCCAGCACCCCGGTGGGAGGCCGCACAGATACGCAGTATTTT. The chain employs TRBV7-6 and TRBJ2-3; tentative D call: TRBD2 (6 bases). Trimming stripped 7 bases from V and 1 base from J, with 15 bases between. The germline CDR1 and CDR2 sequences are SGHVS and FNYEAQ. The CDR3 length is 15 residues.

This clonotype was seen a handful of times. The chain recombines TRBV20-1 with TRBJ2-3; D uncertain. Germline V gives CDR1 DFQATT, CDR2 SNEGSKA (reference sequence). CDR3 length: 16 amino acids. Trimming pared 2 bases from V and 1 base from J, leaving 16 bases between. The CDR3: CSARIPRRIGTDTQYF. DNA for the CDR3: TGCAGTGCTAGAATCCCCAGGAGAATCGGCACAGATACGCAGTATTTT.

This clonotype showed up just a few times. The V and J genes are TRBV12-3 or TRBV12-4 and TRBJ2-1; D ambiguous. The length of the CDR3 is 14 residues. V lost 5 bases and J lost 0, with 8 bases in between. The CDR3 DNA reads as TGTGCCAGCAGTGGACGAAGCTCCTACAATGAGCAGTTCTTC. Translating gives CASSGRSSYNEQFF.

This clonotype occurred a few times. The chain's CDR3 is CASSREANEKLFF. The CDR3 DNA reads as TGTGCCAGCTCACGGGAAGCTAATGAAAAACTGTTTTTT. The gene calls are TRBV18 and TRBJ1-4; D is undetermined. The CDR3 covers 13 residues. Germline CDR1 and CDR2: KGHSH and LQKENI. V shed 4 bases and J shed 3 bases, with 6 bases lying between them.

The genes are TRBV6-4 and TRBJ1-6, with 7 bases lining up with TRBD1. Germline trimming cut 9 bases from V and 7 bases from J; bases unmatched to any gene: 9. This CDR3 is 14 amino acids long. Germline CDR1 and CDR2: MRHNA and SNTAGT. Written as DNA, the CDR3 is TGTGCCAGAGGTACAGGGGCGCGGAATTCACCCCTCCACTTT. Residues: CARGTGARNSPLHF.

The rearrangement uses TRBV4-3 and TRBJ2-1; D is perhaps TRBD1 (6 bases). Trimming removed 1 base at V and 2 bases at J, with 18 bases between. This CDR3 has 18 amino acids. The germline V gene encodes CDR1 LGHNA and CDR2 YSLEER. CDR3 protein: CASSQGPGDTETYNEQFF. For the CDR3, the DNA is TGCGCCAGCAGCCAAGGACCAGGGGACACCGAAACCTACAATGAGCAGTTCTTC.